The present entry profiles one TCR beta chain with its context. The data were obtained in a study of blood T cell repertoires in COVID-19. Whole-study context: Whether acute or convalescent, the COVID-19 samples came from the United States, Italy and Spain.

The table came from immunoSEQ multiplex PCR; TCRdb's copy has only in-frame clones and leaves some out. The sample carries 200,000 to 300,000 clones, approximately 90% recorded once. Germline V CDR1 and CDR2: LGHNT, FRNRAP. V shed 1 base and J shed 1 base, with 10 bases lying between them. The CDR3 loop spans 15 amino acids. This chain uses TRBV12-5 with TRBJ1-1, with D perhaps TRBD1 (6 bases). The sample comprised peripheral blood. The receptor comes from a woman in her 40s with acute or convalescent COVID-19. The CDR3 here is CASGLGGQSNTEAFF. CDR3 nucleotides: TGTGCTAGTGGTTTGGGAGGACAGTCGAACACTGAAGCTTTCTTT.